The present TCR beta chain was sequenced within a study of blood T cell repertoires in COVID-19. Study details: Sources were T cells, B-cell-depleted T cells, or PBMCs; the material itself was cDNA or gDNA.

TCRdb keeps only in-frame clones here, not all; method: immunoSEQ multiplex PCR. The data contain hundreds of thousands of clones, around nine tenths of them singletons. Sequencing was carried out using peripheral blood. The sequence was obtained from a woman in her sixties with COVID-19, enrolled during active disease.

The CDR3 sequence is CASSLTANTEAFF. CDR3 in DNA: TGTGCCAGCAGCCTTACAGCTAACACTGAAGCTTTCTTT. This chain connects TRBV7-9 to TRBJ1-1; unclear D gene. CDR3 length equals 13 residues. Per the germline V gene, CDR1 is SEHNR and CDR2 is FQNEAQ (reference sequence). V gave up 5 bases and J gave up 2 bases, with 9 bases separating them.